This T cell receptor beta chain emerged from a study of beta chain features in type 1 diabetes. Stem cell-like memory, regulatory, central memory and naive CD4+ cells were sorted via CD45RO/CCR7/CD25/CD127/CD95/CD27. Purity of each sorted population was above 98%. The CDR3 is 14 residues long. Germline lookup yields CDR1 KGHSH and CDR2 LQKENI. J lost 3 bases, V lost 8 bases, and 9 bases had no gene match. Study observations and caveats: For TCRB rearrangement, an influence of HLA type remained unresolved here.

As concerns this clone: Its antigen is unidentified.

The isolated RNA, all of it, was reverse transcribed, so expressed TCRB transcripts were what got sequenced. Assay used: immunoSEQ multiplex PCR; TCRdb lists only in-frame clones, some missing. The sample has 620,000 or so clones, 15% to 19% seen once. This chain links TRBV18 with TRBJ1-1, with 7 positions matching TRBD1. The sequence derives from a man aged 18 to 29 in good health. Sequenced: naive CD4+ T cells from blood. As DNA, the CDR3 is TGTGCCAGCCGCGACAGGGAGGGTGACACTGAAGCTTTCTTT. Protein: CASRDREGDTEAFF.